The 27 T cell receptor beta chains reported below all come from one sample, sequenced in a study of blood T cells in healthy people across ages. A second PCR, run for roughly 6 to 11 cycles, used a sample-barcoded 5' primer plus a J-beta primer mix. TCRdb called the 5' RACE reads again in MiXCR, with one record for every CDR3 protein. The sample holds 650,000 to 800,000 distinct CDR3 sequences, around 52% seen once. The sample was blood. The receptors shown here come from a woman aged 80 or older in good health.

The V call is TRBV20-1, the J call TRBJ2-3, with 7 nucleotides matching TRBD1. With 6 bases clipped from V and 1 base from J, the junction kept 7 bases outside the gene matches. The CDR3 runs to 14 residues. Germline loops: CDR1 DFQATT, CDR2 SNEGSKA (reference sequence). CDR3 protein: CSATGEFGTDTQYF. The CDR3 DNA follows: TGCAGTGCCACAGGGGAGTTTGGCACAGATACGCAGTATTTT.

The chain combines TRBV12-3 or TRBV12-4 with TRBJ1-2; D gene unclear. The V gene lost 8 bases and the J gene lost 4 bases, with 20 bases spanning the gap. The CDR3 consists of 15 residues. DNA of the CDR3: TGTGCCAGCGGGCTGTCGCCTTATTCCTCCTATGGCTACACCTTC. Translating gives CASGLSPYSSYGYTF.

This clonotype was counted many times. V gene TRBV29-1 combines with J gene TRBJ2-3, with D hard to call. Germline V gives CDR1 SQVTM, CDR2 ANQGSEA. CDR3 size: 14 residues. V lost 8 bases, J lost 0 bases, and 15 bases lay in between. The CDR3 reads CSTLRATSTDTQYF. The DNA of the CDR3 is TGCAGCACCTTAAGGGCAACCAGCACAGATACGCAGTATTTT.

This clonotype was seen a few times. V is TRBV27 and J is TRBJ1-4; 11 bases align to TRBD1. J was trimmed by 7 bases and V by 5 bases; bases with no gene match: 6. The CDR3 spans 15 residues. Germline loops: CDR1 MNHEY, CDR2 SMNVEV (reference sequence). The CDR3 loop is CASSMVGTGGEKLFF. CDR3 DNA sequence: TGTGCCAGCAGTATGGTCGGGACAGGGGGTGAAAAACTGTTTTTT.

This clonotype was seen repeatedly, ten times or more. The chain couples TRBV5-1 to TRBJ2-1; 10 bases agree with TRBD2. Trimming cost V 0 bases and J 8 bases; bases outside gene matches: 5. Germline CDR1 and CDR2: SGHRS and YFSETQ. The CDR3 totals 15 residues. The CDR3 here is CASSLGSSGSDEQFF. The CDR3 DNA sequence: TGCGCCAGCAGCTTGGGGTCTAGCGGGAGTGATGAGCAGTTCTTC. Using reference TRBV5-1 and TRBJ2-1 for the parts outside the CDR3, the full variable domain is KAGVTQTPRYLIKTRGQQVTLSCSPISGHRSVSWYQQTPGQGLQFLFEYFSETQRNKGNFPGRFSGRQFSNSRSEMNVSTLELGDSALYLCASSLGSSGSDEQFFGPGTRLTVL.

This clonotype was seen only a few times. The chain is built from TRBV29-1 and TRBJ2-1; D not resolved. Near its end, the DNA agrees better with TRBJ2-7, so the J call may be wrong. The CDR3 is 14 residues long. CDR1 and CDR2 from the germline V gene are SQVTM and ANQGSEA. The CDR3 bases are TGCAGCGCCCCAGCCCAAAGCTCCTACAATGAGCAGTACTTC. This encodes CSAPAQSSYNEQYF.

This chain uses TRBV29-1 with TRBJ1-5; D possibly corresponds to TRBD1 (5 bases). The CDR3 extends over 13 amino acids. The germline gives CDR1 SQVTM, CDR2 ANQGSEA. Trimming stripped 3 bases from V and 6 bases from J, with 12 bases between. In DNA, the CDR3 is TGCAGCGTTGACGCAGGGTCTGGTCAGCCCCAGCATTTT. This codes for CSVDAGSGQPQHF. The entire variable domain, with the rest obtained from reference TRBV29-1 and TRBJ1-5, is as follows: SAVISQKPSRDICQRGTSLTIQCQVDSQVTMMFWYRQQPGQSLTLIATANQGSEATYESGFVIDKFPISRPNLTFSTLTVSNMSPEDSSIYLCSVDAGSGQPQHFGDGTRLSIL.

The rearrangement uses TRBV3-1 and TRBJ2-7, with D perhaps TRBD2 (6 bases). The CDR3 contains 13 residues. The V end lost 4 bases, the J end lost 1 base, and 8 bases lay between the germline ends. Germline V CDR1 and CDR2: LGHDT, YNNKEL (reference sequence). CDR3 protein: CASSRGVSYEQYF. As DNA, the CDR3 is TGTGCCAGCAGCCGCGGGGTTTCCTACGAGCAGTACTTC.

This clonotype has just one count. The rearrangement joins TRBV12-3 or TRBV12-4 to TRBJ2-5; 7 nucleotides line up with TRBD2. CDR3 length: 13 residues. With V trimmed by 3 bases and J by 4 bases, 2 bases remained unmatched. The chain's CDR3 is CASSFGEGETQYF. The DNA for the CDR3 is TGTGCCAGCAGTTTCGGGGAGGGAGAGACCCAGTACTTC.

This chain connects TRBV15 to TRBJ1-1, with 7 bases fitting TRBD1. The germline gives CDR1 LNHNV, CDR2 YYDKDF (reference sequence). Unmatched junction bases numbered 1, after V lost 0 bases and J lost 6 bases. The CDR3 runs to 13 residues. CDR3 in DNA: TGTGCCACCAGCAGAGATCAGGGGGCTGAAGCTTTCTTT. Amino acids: CATSRDQGAEAFF.

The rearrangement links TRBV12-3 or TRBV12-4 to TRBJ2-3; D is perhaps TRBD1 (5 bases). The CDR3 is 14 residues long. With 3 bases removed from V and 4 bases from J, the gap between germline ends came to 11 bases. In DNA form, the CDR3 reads TGTGCCAGCAGTTTCAGGGAAAACGCAGATACGCAGTATTTT. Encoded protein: CASSFRENADTQYF.

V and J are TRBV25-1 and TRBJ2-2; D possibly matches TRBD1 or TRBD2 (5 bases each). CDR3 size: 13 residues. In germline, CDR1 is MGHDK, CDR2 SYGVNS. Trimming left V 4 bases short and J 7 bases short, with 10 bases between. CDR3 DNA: TGTGCCAGCAGTGGGGGACGTGACGGGGAGCTGTTTTTT. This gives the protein CASSGGRDGELFF.

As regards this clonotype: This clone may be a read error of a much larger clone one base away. The CDR3 DNA reads TGTGCCAGCTCACCACAAAGGAGACAGTCGCTATCCTACAATGAGCAGTACTTC. Translating gives CASSPQRRQSLSYNEQYF. The gene calls are TRBV18 and TRBJ2-1; tentative D call: TRBD1 (5 bases). The end of the DNA is better explained by TRBJ2-7, so the J call may be wrong. CDR1 and CDR2 from the germline V gene are KGHSH and LQKENI. The CDR3 totals 18 residues.

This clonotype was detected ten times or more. CDR3 sequence: CSAQGLDNEQYF. Here the CDR3 DNA reads TGCAGTGCTCAGGGACTCGACAACGAGCAGTACTTC. The chain joins TRBV20-1 to TRBJ2-7; a weak D match, TRBD2 (6 bases). Germline V gene sequence: CDR1 DFQATT, CDR2 SNEGSKA (reference sequence). The CDR3 has 12 amino acids. The V end was cut by 5 bases, the J end by 5 bases, with 13 bases between.

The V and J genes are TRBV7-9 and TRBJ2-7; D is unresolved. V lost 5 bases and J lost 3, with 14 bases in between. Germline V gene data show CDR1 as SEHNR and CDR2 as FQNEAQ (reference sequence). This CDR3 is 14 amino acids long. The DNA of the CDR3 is TGTGCCAGCAGCCCACTGGTCCCCTACTACGAGCAGTACTTC. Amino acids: CASSPLVPYYEQYF.

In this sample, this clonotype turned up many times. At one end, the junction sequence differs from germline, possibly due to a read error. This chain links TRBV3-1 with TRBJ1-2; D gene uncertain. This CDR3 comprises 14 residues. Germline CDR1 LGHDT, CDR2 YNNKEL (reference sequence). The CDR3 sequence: CATSSTARWYGYTF. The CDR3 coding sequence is TGTGCCACCAGCAGCACCGCCCGTTGGTATGGCTACACCTTC.

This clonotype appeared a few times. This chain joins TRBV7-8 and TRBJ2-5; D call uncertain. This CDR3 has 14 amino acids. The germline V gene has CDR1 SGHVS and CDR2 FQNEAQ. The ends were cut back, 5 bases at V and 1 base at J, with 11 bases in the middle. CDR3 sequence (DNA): TGTGCCAGCAGCACAAGCCCTTCCCAAGAGACCCAGTACTTC. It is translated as CASSTSPSQETQYF.

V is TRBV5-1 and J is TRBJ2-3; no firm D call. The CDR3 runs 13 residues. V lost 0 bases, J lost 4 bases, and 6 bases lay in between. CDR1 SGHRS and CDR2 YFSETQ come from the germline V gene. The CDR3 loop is CASSLETADTQYF. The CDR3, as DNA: TGCGCCAGCAGCTTGGAGACTGCAGATACGCAGTATTTT.

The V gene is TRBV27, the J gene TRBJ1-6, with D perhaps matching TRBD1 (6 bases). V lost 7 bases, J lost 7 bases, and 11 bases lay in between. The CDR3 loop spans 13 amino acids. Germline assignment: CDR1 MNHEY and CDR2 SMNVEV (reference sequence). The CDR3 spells CASKDSLNSPLHF. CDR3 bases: TGTGCCAGCAAGGACAGCTTGAATTCACCCCTCCACTTT.

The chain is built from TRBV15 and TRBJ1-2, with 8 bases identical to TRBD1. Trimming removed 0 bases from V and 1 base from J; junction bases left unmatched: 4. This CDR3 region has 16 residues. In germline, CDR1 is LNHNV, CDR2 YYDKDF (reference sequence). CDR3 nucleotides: TGTGCCACCAGCAGAGACACAGGGGGTAGTAACTATGGCTACACCTTC. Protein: CATSRDTGGSNYGYTF.

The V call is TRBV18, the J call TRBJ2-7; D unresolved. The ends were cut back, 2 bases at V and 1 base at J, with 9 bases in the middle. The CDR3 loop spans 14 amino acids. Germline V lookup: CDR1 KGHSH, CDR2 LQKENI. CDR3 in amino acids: CASSPVTGSYEQYF. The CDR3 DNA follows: TGTGCCAGCTCACCAGTGACTGGGTCCTACGAGCAGTACTTC.

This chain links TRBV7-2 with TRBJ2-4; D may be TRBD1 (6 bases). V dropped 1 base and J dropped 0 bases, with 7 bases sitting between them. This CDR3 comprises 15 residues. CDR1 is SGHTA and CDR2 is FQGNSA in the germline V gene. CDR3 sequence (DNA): TGTGCCAGCAGCTTAGGACAGGTAGCCAAAAACATTCAGTACTTC. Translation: CASSLGQVAKNIQYF.

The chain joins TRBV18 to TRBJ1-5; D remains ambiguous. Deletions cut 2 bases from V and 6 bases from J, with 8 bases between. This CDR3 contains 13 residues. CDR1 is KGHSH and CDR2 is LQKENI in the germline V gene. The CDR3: CASSPVGSQPQHF. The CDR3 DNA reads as TGTGCCAGCTCACCAGTTGGAAGTCAGCCCCAGCATTTT.

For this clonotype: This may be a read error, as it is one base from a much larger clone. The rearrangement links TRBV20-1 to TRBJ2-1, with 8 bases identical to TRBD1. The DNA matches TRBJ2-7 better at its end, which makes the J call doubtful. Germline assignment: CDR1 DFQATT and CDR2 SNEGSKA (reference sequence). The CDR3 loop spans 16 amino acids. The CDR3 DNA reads TGCAGTGCCAAAAAGGACAGGGTGGGCCCTCACAATGAGCAGTACTTC. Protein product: CSAKKDRVGPHNEQYF.

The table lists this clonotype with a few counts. Here the CDR3 DNA reads TGTGCCAGTAGTCTCGGAGGGAGCTCTGGAAACACCATATATTTT. This gives the protein CASSLGGSSGNTIYF. The chain recombines TRBV19 with TRBJ1-3, with D uncertain. The CDR3 consists of 15 residues. The V gene's germline CDR1 is LNHDA and CDR2 SQIVND (reference sequence). Trimming removed 5 bases from V and 0 bases from J, with 11 bases in between.

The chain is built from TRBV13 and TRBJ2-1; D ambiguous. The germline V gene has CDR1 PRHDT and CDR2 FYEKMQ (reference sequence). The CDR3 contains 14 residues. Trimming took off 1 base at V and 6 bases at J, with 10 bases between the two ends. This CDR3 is CASSLVEVGNEQFF. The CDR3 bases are TGTGCCAGCAGCTTAGTGGAAGTGGGCAATGAGCAGTTCTTC.

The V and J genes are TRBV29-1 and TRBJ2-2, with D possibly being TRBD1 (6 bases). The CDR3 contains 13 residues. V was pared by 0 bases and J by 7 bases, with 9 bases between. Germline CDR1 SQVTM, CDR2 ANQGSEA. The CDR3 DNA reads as TGCAGCGTTGAAGATAGGGGGATCGGGGAGCTGTTTTTT. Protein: CSVEDRGIGELFF.